This T cell receptor beta chain was observed in a study of T cell responses to AZD1222 COVID-19 vaccine. Study-level findings and limits: Spike-specific TCR depth and breadth grew after two AZD1222 doses.

The CDR3 covers 14 residues. Trimming cost V 2 bases and J 5 bases, with 9 bases left between them. CDR1 MNHEY and CDR2 SVGAGI come from the germline V gene. Of note for this clone: What it binds is not known.

Method: immunoSEQ multiplex PCR; TCRdb's copy keeps in-frame clones and lacks some. Among roughly 120,000 clones listed, 80% to 90% were seen once. This TCR derives from an adult in good health. The chain recombines TRBV6-5 with TRBJ1-4; D is unresolved. The sequences come from peripheral blood, collected on day 0 of AZD1222 vaccination. The CDR3 is CASSYRRTNEKLFF. Written as DNA, the CDR3 is TGTGCCAGCAGTTACCGACGTACCAATGAAAAACTGTTTTTT.